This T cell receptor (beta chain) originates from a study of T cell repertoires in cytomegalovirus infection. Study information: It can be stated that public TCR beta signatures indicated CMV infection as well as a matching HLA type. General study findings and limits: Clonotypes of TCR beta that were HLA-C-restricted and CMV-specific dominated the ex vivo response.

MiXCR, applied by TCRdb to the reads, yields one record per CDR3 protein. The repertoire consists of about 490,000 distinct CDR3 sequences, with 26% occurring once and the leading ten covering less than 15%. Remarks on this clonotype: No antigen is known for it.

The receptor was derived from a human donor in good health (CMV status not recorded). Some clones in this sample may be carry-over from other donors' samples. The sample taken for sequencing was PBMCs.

The CDR3 DNA is TGTGCCTGGAGAGAACCGGGGAGTAATGAAAAACTGTTTTTT. Its protein is CAWREPGSNEKLFF. The chain uses TRBV30 and TRBJ1-4; D gene unclear. Germline assignment: CDR1 GTSNPN and CDR2 SVGIG (reference sequence). V dropped 3 bases and J dropped 4 bases, with 12 bases sitting between them. The CDR3 runs 14 residues. Combining the CDR3 with reference TRBV30 and TRBJ1-4 gives the whole variable domain SQTIHQWPATLVQPVGSPLSLECTVEGTSNPNLYWYRQAAGRGLQLLFYSVGIGQISSEVPQNLSASRPQDRQFILSSKKLLLSDSGFYLCAWREPGSNEKLFFGSGTQLSVL.